This T cell receptor beta chain was found in a study of T-cell reconstitution after alpha-beta-depleted transplantation in children. V shed 5 bases, J shed 3 bases, and the junction held 18 bases outside the gene matches. The CDR3 spans 18 residues. Germline CDR1 PRHDT, CDR2 FYEKMQ (reference sequence). Study observations and caveats: It was surviving recipient T cells and thymic progenitors that gave some patients high TCRbeta diversity at day 60.

With regard to this clonotype: Its antigen is unidentified.

Preparing the TCRbeta library involved the use of unique molecular identifiers. TCRdb itself ran the PCR reads through MiXCR, one entry per CDR3 protein. The data hold tens of thousands of distinct CDR3 sequences, with around 40% observed a single time. The input for sequencing was PBMCs, mostly from graft donor cells, taken 360 days after TCRalphabeta/CD19-depleted stem cell transplant. This TCR derives from a male patient between 10 and 17 years old who had a stem cell transplant for acute lymphoblastic leukemia, so the T cells may come from the graft donor. The gene calls are TRBV13 and TRBJ2-7; 8 nucleotides agree with TRBD1. The CDR3: CASSTPLGQGVAGYEQYF. As DNA, the CDR3 is TGTGCCAGCAGCACGCCGTTAGGACAGGGCGTCGCGGGCTACGAGCAGTACTTC.